A single sample gave rise to the 26 T cell receptor beta chains below, sequenced in a study of blood T cell repertoires in COVID-19. Sequenced by immunoSEQ multiplex PCR; TCRdb stores in-frame clones only, minus some. The sample holds about 140,000 clones; roughly four fifths are singletons and the top ten take approximately 5%. Sequenced sample: peripheral blood. Every receptor here comes from a woman aged 80 or over with active or convalescent COVID-19.

J is TRBJ1-1 and V is TRBV15, with 9 bases that match TRBD1. CDR3 length: 14 residues. J gave up 7 bases and V 3 bases, and 6 bases lay outside the gene matches. The V gene's germline CDR1 is LNHNV and CDR2 YYDKDF (reference sequence). The DNA of the CDR3 is TGTGCCACCAGCAGGAGCCGGGACAGGGTTGAAGCTTTCTTT. Translated: CATSRSRDRVEAFF.

This clone was seen a single time. The rearrangement uses TRBV9 and TRBJ2-1; 7 bases fit TRBD2. The V and J ends lost 0 bases and 8 bases, in that order; junction bases with no gene match: 8. This CDR3 region has 15 residues. Per the germline V gene, CDR1 is SGDLS and CDR2 is YYNGEE. CDR3 DNA sequence: TGTGCCAGCAGCGTAGGCCAGCGGGGAGCCTATGAGCAGTTCTTC. Residues: CASSVGQRGAYEQFF.

This clone was observed once. The rearrangement uses TRBV4-3 and TRBJ1-1; TRBD1 aligns across 7 bases. Trimming at V came to 5 bases and at J to 4 bases, leaving 7 bases not matched to a gene. Germline V gene lookup returns CDR1 LGHNA and CDR2 YSLEER. The length of the CDR3 is 14 residues. The DNA of the CDR3 is TGCGCCAGCAGCACCCACAGGGGAGGCACTGAAGCTTTCTTT. Protein sequence: CASSTHRGGTEAFF.

The count of this clone is one. The J gene is TRBJ2-7, the V gene TRBV27; 9 positions match TRBD1. This CDR3 contains 14 residues. Per germline, CDR1 MNHEY and CDR2 SMNVEV (reference sequence). V shed 5 bases and J 6 bases; nucleotides not matched to a gene: 8. Here the CDR3 reads CASSPRDRESEQYF. The CDR3 DNA follows: TGTGCCAGCAGTCCACGGGACAGGGAGTCCGAGCAGTACTTC.

J is TRBJ2-3 and V is TRBV15; maybe TRBD2 (5 bases). CDR1 and CDR2 (germline): LNHNV, YYDKDF (reference sequence). This CDR3 has 13 amino acids. V shed 6 bases and J shed 1 base, with 8 bases lying between them. CDR3 residues: CATSTGGTDTQYF. The CDR3 nucleotides read TGTGCCACCAGTACCGGGGGCACAGATACGCAGTATTTT.

The rearrangement uses TRBV20-1 and TRBJ1-5, with D unresolved. Trimming pared 3 bases from V and 7 bases from J, leaving 10 bases between. This CDR3 contains 12 residues. CDR1 DFQATT and CDR2 SNEGSKA come from the germline V gene (reference sequence). The CDR3 region is CSASLGGQPQHF. CDR3 bases: TGCAGTGCTAGTCTTGGCGGGCAGCCCCAGCATTTT.

In its sample, this clone was seen a few times. This chain joins TRBV9 and TRBJ2-3; 9 bases agree with TRBD2. The CDR3 is 20 residues long. Trimming removed 3 bases from V and 0 bases from J; junction bases left unmatched: 17. Germline values: CDR1 SGDLS, CDR2 YYNGEE. The CDR3 loop is CASSGDRAGGRTLSTDTQYF. CDR3 nucleotide sequence: TGTGCCAGCAGCGGAGACCGAGCGGGGGGCCGCACACTAAGCACAGATACGCAGTATTTT.

CDR3 sequence (DNA): TGCGCCAGCAGCCCGGGAATGCAAGAGACCCAGTACTTC. Encoded protein: CASSPGMQETQYF. The chain uses TRBV5-1 and TRBJ2-5; D perhaps matches TRBD2 (5 bases). V was pared by 4 bases and J by 2 bases, with 9 bases between. The CDR3 has 13 amino acids. Looked up from germline, CDR1 is SGHRS and CDR2 is YFSETQ.

The chain has TRBV21-1 and TRBJ1-4; TRBD1, the table's D call, was not compared with the DNA. TRBV21-1 is termed a pseudogene. The CDR3 is 16 amino acids. As DNA, the CDR3 is TGTGCCAGCAGCAAAGAGGGGGGACAGCCTAATGAAAAACTGTTTTTT. This translates into CASSKEGGQPNEKLFF.

This clone was found once. This sequence joins TRBV6-2 or TRBV6-3 and TRBJ1-1; 9 bases are shared with TRBD1. CDR3 length equals 18 residues. V lost 2 bases, J lost 1 base, and 11 bases stayed unmatched. Germline-derived CDR1 and CDR2 are MNHEY and SVGEGT. The CDR3 spells CASSYEPGTGKRNTEAFF. As DNA, the CDR3 is TGTGCCAGCAGTTACGAACCCGGGACAGGGAAAAGGAACACTGAAGCTTTCTTT.

The V gene is TRBV5-1, the J gene TRBJ2-2; D ambiguous. Between the trimmed V and J ends, which lost 2 bases and 6 bases, there was a span of 20 bases. This CDR3 contains 17 residues. Germline-derived CDR1 and CDR2 are SGHRS and YFSETQ. The DNA for the CDR3 is TGCGCCAGCAGCTTCCCGGGTTGGTCATCCTCACCCGGGGAGCTGTTTTTT. Protein sequence: CASSFPGWSSSPGELFF.

The chain recombines TRBV5-1 with TRBJ1-1; TRBD1 might be the D (6 bases). Trimming removed 3 bases at V and 5 bases at J, with 14 bases between. CDR1 is SGHRS, CDR2 YFSETQ, per germline. The CDR3 totals 14 residues. The CDR3 nucleotides are TGCGCCAGCAGCTCGCAACAGGGTAGGACTGAAGCTTTCTTT. It encodes CASSSQQGRTEAFF.

This clone was observed once. This chain uses TRBV5-4 with TRBJ1-1, with unresolved D. There are 15 residues in the CDR3. V lost 4 bases to trimming and J lost 1 base, with 14 bases between them. Germline lookup yields CDR1 SGHNT and CDR2 YYREEE (reference sequence). The CDR3 DNA sequence: TGTGCCAGCAGCCCCGTGGCCAGTCAGAACACTGAAGCTTTCTTT. Its protein is CASSPVASQNTEAFF.

This clone showed up just a few times. The V call is TRBV5-6, the J call TRBJ2-7; TRBD1 is a possible D gene (6 bases). V dropped 5 bases and J dropped 3 bases, with 18 bases sitting between them. The CDR3 spans 15 residues. Germline CDR1 is SGHDT and CDR2 is YYEEEE. CDR3 protein: CASSPQLVGGYEQYF. The CDR3 DNA reads as TGTGCCAGCAGTCCGCAGCTTGTAGGGGGCTACGAGCAGTACTTC.

The chain joins TRBV2 to TRBJ1-2; weak D call: TRBD1 (6 bases). The CDR3 extends over 13 amino acids. The V end was cut by 6 bases, the J end by 4 bases, with 12 bases between. Germline lookup yields CDR1 SNHLY and CDR2 FYNNEI. The CDR3 coding sequence is TGTGCCAGCAGCACAGGGTTTTCCTATGGCTACACCTTC. Translated: CASSTGFSYGYTF.

This sequence joins TRBV5-1 and TRBJ2-3; TRBD1 agrees at 8 bases. Germline loops: CDR1 SGHRS, CDR2 YFSETQ. The CDR3 is 14 amino acids. Losses at the gene ends were 6 bases for V and 3 bases for J; bases not matched to a gene: 6. The CDR3 sequence is CASTSRTGTDTQYF. The CDR3 nucleotides are TGCGCCAGCACTTCGAGGACAGGGACAGATACGCAGTATTTT.

The chain couples TRBV5-5 to TRBJ2-3; 15 nucleotides agree with TRBD2. V was clipped by 5 bases and J by 5 bases; unmatched bases: 6. The germline gives CDR1 SGHKS, CDR2 YYEKEE (reference sequence). The CDR3 extends over 16 amino acids. For the CDR3, the DNA is TGTGCCAGCAGACTGGGACTAGCGGGGGGTTTAGATACGCAGTATTTT. Its protein product is CASRLGLAGGLDTQYF.

In its sample, this clone was seen once. CDR3: CASSTLDRGYTEAFF. The CDR3, as DNA: TGTGCCAGCAGTACCTTGGACAGGGGCTACACTGAAGCTTTCTTT. V gene TRBV27 combines with J gene TRBJ1-1, with 9 positions matching TRBD1. Trimming at V came to 5 bases and at J to 3 bases, leaving 7 bases not matched to a gene. CDR1 and CDR2 (germline): MNHEY, SMNVEV (reference sequence). CDR3 length: 15 residues.

As DNA, the CDR3 is TGTGCCAGCTCGGTACAGGGGGACATTCAGTACTTC. Residues: CASSVQGDIQYF. The rearrangement joins TRBV6-6 to TRBJ2-4; 8 bases agree with TRBD1. V was clipped by 8 bases and J by 8 bases; unmatched bases: 5. Looked up from germline, CDR1 is MNHNY and CDR2 is SVGAGI (reference sequence). The CDR3 covers 12 residues.

The chain couples TRBV7-2 to TRBJ2-3, with D possibly matching TRBD1 (5 bases). The CDR3 has 14 amino acids. From germline, CDR1 is SGHTA and CDR2 FQGNSA. V lost 2 bases, J lost 6 bases, and 12 bases lay in between. The CDR3 DNA reads as TGTGCCAGCAGCTTATTTGGGGCTCTGGATACGCAGTATTTT. It specifies CASSLFGALDTQYF.

The gene calls are TRBV4-1 and TRBJ2-3; the match to TRBD2 covers 12 bases. V was clipped by 0 bases and J by 4 bases; unmatched bases: 11. The germline V gene encodes CDR1 MGHRA and CDR2 YSYEKL. CDR3 size: 19 residues. CDR3 region: CASSQDEPSGGAVADTQYF. CDR3 nucleotide sequence: TGCGCCAGCAGCCAAGATGAGCCTAGCGGGGGGGCCGTGGCAGATACGCAGTATTTT.

The chain has TRBV5-6 and TRBJ1-4; D unclear. Germline CDR1 and CDR2: SGHDT and YYEEEE. V was trimmed by 7 bases and J by 0 bases, leaving 10 bases between them. The CDR3 consists of 14 residues. This chain's CDR3 is CASSPVPTNEKLFF. The CDR3 nucleotides are TGTGCCAGCTCTCCGGTCCCAACTAATGAAAAACTGTTTTTT.

The V and J genes are TRBV30 and TRBJ2-5, with D unclear. The V end lost 8 bases, the J end lost 0 bases, and 13 bases lay between the germline ends. Germline CDR1 GTSNPN, CDR2 SVGIG (reference sequence). This CDR3 has 13 residues. The CDR3 DNA reads TGTGCCCGGAATAGCAAGTACCAAGAGACCCAGTACTTC. This gives the protein CARNSKYQETQYF.

The chain uses TRBV4-3 and TRBJ2-3; D remains ambiguous. CDR3 length: 13 residues. The V gene's germline CDR1 is LGHNA and CDR2 YSLEER. Trimming cost V 2 bases and J 6 bases, with 9 bases left between them. CDR3 sequence: CASSQNFGDTQYF. CDR3 in DNA: TGCGCCAGCAGCCAAAATTTTGGCGATACGCAGTATTTT.

In DNA form, the CDR3 reads TGTGCCAGCAGCCCCCAGGGGACGCCAAAGCTTGACATTCAGTACTTC. It yields the protein CASSPQGTPKLDIQYF. V is TRBV7-3 and J is TRBJ2-4; D is possibly TRBD1 (6 bases). Trimming cost V 5 bases and J 8 bases, with 22 bases left between them. The germline V gene encodes CDR1 SGHTA and CDR2 FQGTGA. The CDR3 has 16 residues.

The chain employs TRBV3-1 (or the pseudogene TRBV3-2) and TRBJ2-2, with 12 nucleotides matching TRBD1. CDR1 and CDR2 from the germline V gene are LGHDT and YNNKEL (reference sequence). There are 16 residues in the CDR3. J was trimmed by 5 bases and V by 5 bases; bases with no gene match: 6. The DNA for the CDR3 is TGTGCCAGCAGCGTTGGGACAGGGGGCCGAACCGGGGAGCTGTTTTTT. Translating it yields CASSVGTGGRTGELFF.